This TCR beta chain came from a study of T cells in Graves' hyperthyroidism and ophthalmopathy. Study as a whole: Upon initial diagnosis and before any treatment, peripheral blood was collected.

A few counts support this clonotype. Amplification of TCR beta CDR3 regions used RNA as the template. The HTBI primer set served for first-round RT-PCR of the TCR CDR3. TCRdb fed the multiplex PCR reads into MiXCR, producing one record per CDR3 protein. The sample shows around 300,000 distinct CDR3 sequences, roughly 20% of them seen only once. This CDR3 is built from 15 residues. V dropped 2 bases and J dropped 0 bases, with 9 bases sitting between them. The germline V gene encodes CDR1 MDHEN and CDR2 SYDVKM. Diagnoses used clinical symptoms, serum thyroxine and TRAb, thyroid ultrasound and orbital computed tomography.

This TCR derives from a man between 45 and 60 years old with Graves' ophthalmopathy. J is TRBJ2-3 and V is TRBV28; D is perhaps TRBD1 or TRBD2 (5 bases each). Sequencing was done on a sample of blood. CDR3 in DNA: TGTGCCAGCAGTTTAGGGACGGTGAGCACAGATACGCAGTATTTT. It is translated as CASSLGTVSTDTQYF. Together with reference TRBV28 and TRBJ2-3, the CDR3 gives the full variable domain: DVKVTQSSRYLVKRTGEKVFLECVQDMDHENMFWYRQDPGLGLRLIYFSYDVKMKEKGDIPEGYSVSREKKERFSLILESASTNQTSMYLCASSLGTVSTDTQYFGPGTRLTVL.